This T cell receptor beta chain originates from a study of siplizumab effects on memory and regulatory T cells (dated by TCRdb to the late 2010s). Background for the entire study: The study looked at the effect of siplizumab, an anti-CD2 antibody, on alloreactive T-cell subsets in allogeneic mixed lymphocyte reactions made from human PBMCs. General study outcomes and caveats: Sequences below about 10^-5 frequency were poorly captured, so only a minor fraction of alloreactive clones could be mapped to unstimulated subsets. Among mappable alloreactive CD4+ clones, the Treg-derived fraction averaged around 70% with siplizumab versus 26.9% in control reactions. The suppressive function of proliferating Tregs from siplizumab cultures was not functionally confirmed. Siplizumab significantly lowered the cumulative frequency of alloreactive sequences that could be traced to unstimulated CD4+ memory T cells. Unstimulated naive T cells appeared more diverse than memory T cells, and naive cells seemed to contribute substantially to the alloresponse. For roughly 75-95% of proliferating CD4+ or CD8+ clones, no naive or memory phenotype could be assigned.

Sorted unstimulated T cells and proliferating T cells recovered from mixed lymphocyte reactions underwent TCRbeta CDR3 sequencing. Fresh whole blood from ten HLA-typed healthy donors served as the source for isolating PBMCs. To map where alloreactive clones came from, CD4+ non-regulatory T cells in the unstimulated state were FACS-sorted. Receptor libraries were prepared by the immunoSEQ multiplex PCR assay. The deep sequencing platform assayed 90,000 to 100,000 TCR templates per sample. Genomic DNA extracted from sorted T cells was used for TCRbeta CDR3 sequencing. Per the source publication's procedure: The R programming language was used for clonal analysis of the TCRbeta CDR3 data. Alloreactive CD4+ and CD8+ clones were identified by comparing unstimulated samples to CFSE-low samples taken after the reaction. Alloreactive CD4+ clones were assigned to regulatory or non-regulatory origin by matching sequences to sorted unstimulated Treg and non-Treg repertoires. Sourced from immuneACCESS, this table was stored by TCRdb with only in-frame sequences that have V and J called. A share of the clones is absent; for the studies checked, an unresolved V gene accounts for under half, and the remainder has no known explanation. The DNA was the basis for D and trimming; V, J and clone size are from that table. The sample records 100,000 to 110,000 clones, about 95% of which are singletons. The top ten clones comprise approximately 1.5% of the sample.

Details on this clone: Its antigen target is currently unknown. The record has no base qualities; no much larger clone is one base away.

The TCR comes from a human donor in good health. The sequencing sample was made of non-Treg CD4+ T cells sorted from blood. The cell subset or site label here, explained by the study, means: FACS-sorted unstimulated CD4+ non-regulatory T cells.

The nucleotide sequence reads TGTGCCAGCAGCCGGGGACCGATGAACACTGAAGCTTTCTTT. Translated, this gives CASSRGPMNTEAFF. The V and J genes are TRBV7-2 and TRBJ1-1; TRBD1 is a weak D gene call, 5 bases matching. The CDR3 spans 14 residues, from the cysteine through the phenylalanine. Left in the record is the CDR3 DNA by itself, 42 bases read in frame from the first base. Sequences SGHTA (CDR1) and FQGNSA (CDR2) are obtained from the germline V gene. Trimming costs V 5 bases and J 0 bases, and their ends lie 10 bases apart.